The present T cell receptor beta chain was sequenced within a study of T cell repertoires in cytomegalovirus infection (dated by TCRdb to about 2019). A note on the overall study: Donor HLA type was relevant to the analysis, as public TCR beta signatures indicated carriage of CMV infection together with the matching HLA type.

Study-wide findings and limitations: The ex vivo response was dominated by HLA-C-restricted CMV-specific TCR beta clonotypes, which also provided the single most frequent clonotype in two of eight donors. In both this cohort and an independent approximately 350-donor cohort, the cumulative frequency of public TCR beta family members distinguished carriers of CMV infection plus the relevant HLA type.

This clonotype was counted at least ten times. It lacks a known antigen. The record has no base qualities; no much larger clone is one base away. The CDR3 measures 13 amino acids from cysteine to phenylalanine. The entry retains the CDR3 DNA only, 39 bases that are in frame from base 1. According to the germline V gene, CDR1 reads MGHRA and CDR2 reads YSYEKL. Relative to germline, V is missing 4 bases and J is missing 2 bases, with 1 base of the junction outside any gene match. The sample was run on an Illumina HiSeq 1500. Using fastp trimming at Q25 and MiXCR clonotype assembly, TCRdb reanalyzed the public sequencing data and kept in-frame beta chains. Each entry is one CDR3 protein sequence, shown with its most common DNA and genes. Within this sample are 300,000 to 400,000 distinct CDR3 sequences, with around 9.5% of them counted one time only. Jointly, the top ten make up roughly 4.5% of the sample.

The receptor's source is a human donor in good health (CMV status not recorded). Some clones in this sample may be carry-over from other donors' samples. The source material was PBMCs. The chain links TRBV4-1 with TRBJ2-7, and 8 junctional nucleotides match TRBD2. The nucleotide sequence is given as TGCGCCAGCAGCCCGGGACTAGCCTACGAGCAGTACTTC. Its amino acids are CASSPGLAYEQYF.